This is a list of T cell receptor beta chains from one sample in a study of T cells after yellow fever vaccination. TCRdb re-called the 5' RACE reads through MiXCR, storing one row per CDR3 protein. The sample has under 700,000 distinct CDR3 sequences; about a sixth are singletons. The sample consisted of PBMCs, taken about 5 days after the first yellow fever vaccination. All receptors derive from a man aged 18 to 29 who received the YFV17D yellow fever vaccine. CDR3s include the opening cysteine and the closing phenylalanine or tryptophan. Fields, in order: CDR3 DNA, CDR3 protein, D gene, clone size, V gene, J gene. D genes are given only for firm matches. The size entry is marked missing in some rows and otherwise reads once, few, many or a size class.

cdr3_nt: TGTGCCAGCAGCCCCCGGGTCAGGGGTGAGCAGTTCTTC
cdr3_aa: CASSPRVRGEQFF
d_call: NA
clone_size: few
v_call: TRBV12-3/TRBV12-4
j_call: TRBJ2-1

cdr3_nt: TGCAGCGCCTCCGGACAGGTCGGGCAGGGGATGAACACTGAAGCTTTCTTT
cdr3_aa: CSASGQVGQGMNTEAFF
d_call: TRBD1
clone_size: NA
v_call: TRBV29-1
j_call: TRBJ1-1

cdr3_nt: TGTGCCAGCAGCTCCGGTATAACCAATCAGCCCCAGCATTTT
cdr3_aa: CASSSGITNQPQHF
d_call: NA
clone_size: NA
v_call: TRBV7-2
j_call: TRBJ1-5

cdr3_nt: TGTGCCAGCAGCCTAGGACAGGGCAAAGCTTTCTTT
cdr3_aa: CASSLGQGKAFF
d_call: TRBD1
clone_size: few
v_call: TRBV7-9
j_call: TRBJ1-1

cdr3_nt: TGCGCCAGCAGCTTGGGTCTCAATCAGCCCCAGCATTTT
cdr3_aa: CASSLGLNQPQHF
d_call: NA
clone_size: many
v_call: TRBV7-9
j_call: TRBJ1-5

cdr3_nt: TGCGCCAGCAGCCGAACCTACTTTGGGGACACTGAAGCTTTCTTT
cdr3_aa: CASSRTYFGDTEAFF
d_call: NA
clone_size: few
v_call: TRBV4-3
j_call: TRBJ1-1

cdr3_nt: TGCGCCAGCAGCTTAGCGGAACTTAGCACAGATACGCAGTATTTT
cdr3_aa: CASSLAELSTDTQYF
d_call: NA
clone_size: NA
v_call: TRBV5-1
j_call: TRBJ2-3

cdr3_nt: TGTGCCAGCAGTTACGAGATGAGGGCAGGGGTTTCGGATTCACCCCTCCACTTT
cdr3_aa: CASSYEMRAGVSDSPLHF
d_call: NA
clone_size: NA
v_call: TRBV6-2/TRBV6-3
j_call: TRBJ1-6

cdr3_nt: TGTGCCAGCAGTTACAATGGCGGGGCAACAGATACGCAGTATTTT
cdr3_aa: CASSYNGGATDTQYF
d_call: NA
clone_size: NA
v_call: TRBV6-5
j_call: TRBJ2-3

cdr3_nt: TGTGCCAGCAGTTTTTCCCGGGGGGCGCGGTTCTTC
cdr3_aa: CASSFSRGARFF
d_call: NA
clone_size: NA
v_call: TRBV28
j_call: TRBJ2-1

cdr3_nt: TGCGCCAGCAGCCAAGTCGAGGGGGCAGACACTGAAGCTTTCTTT
cdr3_aa: CASSQVEGADTEAFF
d_call: TRBD1
clone_size: NA
v_call: TRBV4-1
j_call: TRBJ1-1

cdr3_nt: TGTGCCAGAAGTACCGGGACGGACAACACCGGGGAGCTGTTTTTT
cdr3_aa: CARSTGTDNTGELFF
d_call: NA
clone_size: NA
v_call: TRBV21-1
j_call: TRBJ2-2

cdr3_nt: TGTGCCAGCAGCTTCTCTGCGGGGGAGGGGGATACGCAGTATTTT
cdr3_aa: CASSFSAGEGDTQYF
d_call: TRBD2
clone_size: NA
v_call: TRBV7-2
j_call: TRBJ2-3

cdr3_nt: TGCAGCGCTCCGGGATCAACCTATGGCTACACCTTC
cdr3_aa: CSAPGSTYGYTF
d_call: NA
clone_size: NA
v_call: TRBV29-1
j_call: TRBJ1-2

cdr3_nt: TGTGCCAGCAGTCCCGACCCCGGCGGGTTAGGTTCACCCCTCCACTTT
cdr3_aa: CASSPDPGGLGSPLHF
d_call: NA
clone_size: NA
v_call: TRBV28
j_call: TRBJ1-6